This T cell receptor (beta chain) is drawn from a study of identifying expanded T cells in peripheral blood. Overall study findings and caveats: About 1.3 clones differed between technical replicates, versus around 15 and 19 over time. Variance in clone template counts between roughly 2-week samples significantly increased with total template count across all healthy donors.

Concerning this clone: What it binds is not known.

Profiled with immunoSEQ multiplex PCR; TCRdb holds only in-frame clones, not every one. This sample has about 58,000 clones, with about 83% found just once. V shed 1 base and J shed 3 bases, with 10 bases lying between them. The germline V gene encodes CDR1 MNHNS and CDR2 SASEGT. The CDR3 is 15 amino acids. During the collection period, no donor immune events like infections were recorded. The clonotype originates from a person aged 18 to 69 in good health. Source material: blood. This chain joins TRBV6-1 and TRBJ1-5; TRBD1 is a possible D gene (5 bases). The CDR3 sequence is CASSEGGTTNQPQHF. For the CDR3, the DNA is TGTGCCAGCAGTGAAGGGGGCACTACCAATCAGCCCCAGCATTTT.